These 7 T cell receptor beta chains share one sample of origin, sequenced in a study of blood T cell repertoires in COVID-19. TCRdb's table, derived via immunoSEQ multiplex PCR, lists solely in-frame clones and lacks some. Here the sample spans 4,500 to 5,000 clones, over 75% being singletons. Sequenced sample: peripheral blood. The receptor source for this set is a man between 65 and 79 years old with active COVID-19.

The rearrangement uses TRBV19 and TRBJ1-3, with D possibly being TRBD1 (6 bases). CDR3 size: 16 residues. Germline values: CDR1 LNHDA, CDR2 SQIVND (reference sequence). With 3 bases removed from V and 0 bases from J, the gap between germline ends came to 12 bases. Written as DNA, the CDR3 is TGTGCCAGTAGTATGACGACAGGTATCTCTGGAAACACCATATATTTT. This gives the protein CASSMTTGISGNTIYF.

The chain uses TRBV28 and TRBJ2-2; 11 nucleotides line up with TRBD2. With 2 bases clipped from V and 7 bases from J, the junction kept 9 bases outside the gene matches. Germline assignment: CDR1 MDHEN and CDR2 SYDVKM. This CDR3 contains 17 residues. The CDR3 region is CASSLPLAGGISGELFF. DNA for the CDR3: TGTGCCAGCAGTTTACCGCTAGCGGGGGGTATTAGCGGGGAGCTGTTTTTT.

This clone was observed a few times. The J gene is TRBJ1-4, the V gene TRBV5-4; 7 bases fit TRBD1. The CDR3 has 14 amino acids. The germline gives CDR1 SGHNT, CDR2 YYREEE (reference sequence). V lost 2 bases, J lost 7 bases, and 5 bases stayed unmatched. The CDR3: CASSFQGEGEKLFF. The CDR3 region has the DNA TGTGCCAGCAGCTTCCAGGGGGAAGGTGAAAAACTGTTTTTT.

The chain couples TRBV3-1 (or the pseudogene TRBV3-2) to TRBJ1-6; 11 bases are shared with TRBD1. V shed 2 bases, J shed 10 bases, and the junction held 7 bases outside the gene matches. Germline loops: CDR1 LGHDT, CDR2 YNNKEL (reference sequence). This CDR3 is built from 16 residues. CDR3 protein: CASSQTGTGGESPLHF. DNA for the CDR3: TGTGCCAGCAGCCAAACCGGGACAGGGGGTGAGTCACCCCTCCACTTT.

J is TRBJ1-1 and V is TRBV4-1; unclear D gene. The V end lost 1 base, the J end lost 5 bases, and 14 bases lay between the germline ends. The germline CDR1 and CDR2 sequences are MGHRA and YSYEKL. The CDR3 spans 15 residues. The CDR3 DNA is TGCGCCAGCAGCCAAGGAGGGAGATCGGGGACTGAAGCTTTCTTT. It translates to CASSQGGRSGTEAFF.

The rearrangement joins TRBV3-1 (or the pseudogene TRBV3-2) to TRBJ2-3; TRBD2 matches at 8 bases. The trim removed 0 bases at V and 2 bases at J, leaving 10 bases unmatched. The CDR3 length is 18 residues. In germline, CDR1 is LGHDT, CDR2 YNNKEL (reference sequence). CDR3 bases: TGTGCCAGCAGCCAAGATCGCCATAGCGGGGAGATCACAGATACGCAGTATTTT. This encodes CASSQDRHSGEITDTQYF.

The count of this clone is one. The chain joins TRBV14 to TRBJ1-1; D is uncertain. This CDR3 region has 19 residues. CDR1 is SGHDN, CDR2 FVKESK, per germline. Trimming shortened V by 1 base and J by 0 bases, and 21 bases separated the two germline ends. CDR3 DNA: TGTGCCAGCAGCCAAGGGGTCGGCAGGAGTGGACTCATGAACACTGAAGCTTTCTTT. Amino acid sequence: CASSQGVGRSGLMNTEAFF.